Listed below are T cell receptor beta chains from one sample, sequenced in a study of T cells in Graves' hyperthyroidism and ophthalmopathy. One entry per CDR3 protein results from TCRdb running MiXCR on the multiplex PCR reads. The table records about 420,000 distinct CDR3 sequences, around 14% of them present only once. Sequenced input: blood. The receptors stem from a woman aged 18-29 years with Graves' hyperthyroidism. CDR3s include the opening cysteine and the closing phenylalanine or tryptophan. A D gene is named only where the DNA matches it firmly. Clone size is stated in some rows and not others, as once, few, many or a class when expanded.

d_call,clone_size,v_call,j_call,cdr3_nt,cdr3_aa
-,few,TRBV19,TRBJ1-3,TGTGCCACCGACTCATTCGGGGGGAACACCATATATTTT,CATDSFGGNTIYF
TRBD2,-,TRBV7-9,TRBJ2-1,TGTGCCAGCAGCCCGAGACTAGCGGACCTCAATGAGCAGTTCTTC,CASSPRLADLNEQFF
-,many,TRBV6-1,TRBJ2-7,TGTGCCAGCAGTGGTACTCAGGGCTCCGAGCAGTACTTC,CASSGTQGSEQYF
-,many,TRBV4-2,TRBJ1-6,TGTGCCAGCAGCCAAGAGGATAATTCACCCCTCCACTTT,CASSQEDNSPLHF
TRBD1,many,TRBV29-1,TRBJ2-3,TGCAGCGTACGAAGGCTAGGGACAGCGAACACAGATACGCAGTATTTT,CSVRRLGTANTDTQYF
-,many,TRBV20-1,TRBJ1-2,TGCAGTGCTAGAGATGGGAGGGACTATGGCTACACCTTC,CSARDGRDYGYTF
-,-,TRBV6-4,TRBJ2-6,TGTGCCAGCAGTGAGGGGGGCGAAGGGGCCAACGTCCTGACTTTC,CASSEGGEGANVLTF
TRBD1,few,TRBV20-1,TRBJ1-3,TGCAGTGCTAGAGACAGGGGGTATACCTCTGGAAACACCATATATTTT,CSARDRGYTSGNTIYF
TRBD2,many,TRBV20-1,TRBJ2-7,TGCAGTGCCAAGGGTACGGGAGGGGACTACGAGCAGTACTTC,CSAKGTGGDYEQYF
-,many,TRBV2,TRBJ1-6,TGTGCCAGCAGTGATGGGTTCGCGAATTCACCCCTCCACTTT,CASSDGFANSPLHF
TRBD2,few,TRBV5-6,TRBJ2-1,TGTGCCAGCAGCAAGACTAGCTTACGGGAGCAGTTCTTC,CASSKTSLREQFF
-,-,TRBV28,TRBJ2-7,TGTGCCAGCAGTTCCCTTTACTCCTACGAGCAGTACTTC,CASSSLYSYEQYF
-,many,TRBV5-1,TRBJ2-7,TGCGCCAGCAGTGAGGGTCCGCGTTACGAGCAGTACTTC,CASSEGPRYEQYF
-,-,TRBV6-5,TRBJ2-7,TGTGCCAGCAGCTTATCCGGGACACAGGTCCACTACGAGCAGTACTTC,CASSLSGTQVHYEQYF
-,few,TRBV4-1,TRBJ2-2,TGCGCCAGCAGCCAAGGCTACCGCATGGCGGGGGAGCTGTTTTTT,CASSQGYRMAGELFF
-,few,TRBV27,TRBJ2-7,TGTGCCAGCGGTCCGACTGGGGAAAGCTCCTACGAGCAGTACTTC,CASGPTGESSYEQYF
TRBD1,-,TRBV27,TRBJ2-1,TGTGCCAGCAGTCATCCGGGACAGGGCGTAATTGGGCAGTTCTTC,CASSHPGQGVIGQFF
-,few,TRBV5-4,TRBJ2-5,TGTGCCAGCAGCTTGGGGGGGTTTGATTGGTCCCAGTACTTC,CASSLGGFDWSQYF
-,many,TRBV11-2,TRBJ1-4,TGTGCCAGCAGCTTGAGGGAAACTAATGAAAAACTGTTTTTT,CASSLRETNEKLFF
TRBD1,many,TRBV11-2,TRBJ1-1,TGTGCCAGCAGCCCGGGACAGCGGAACACTGAAGCTTTCTTT,CASSPGQRNTEAFF
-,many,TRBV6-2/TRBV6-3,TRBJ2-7,TGTGCCAGCAGCGACCAGGGCCTATACGAGCAGTACTTC,CASSDQGLYEQYF
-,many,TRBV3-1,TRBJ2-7,TGTGCCAGCAGCCAGTTGGGGAGGACTGGGGGTGCCTACGAGCAGTACTTC,CASSQLGRTGGAYEQYF
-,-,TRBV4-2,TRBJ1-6,TGTGCCAGCAGCCAGGCCCTCGACAGGATCTATAATTCACCCCTCCACTTT,CASSQALDRIYNSPLHF
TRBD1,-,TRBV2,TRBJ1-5,TGTGCCAGCAGTGGACAGGGGAGGGTCAATCAGCCCCAGCATTTT,CASSGQGRVNQPQHF
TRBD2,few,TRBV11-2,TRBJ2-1,TGTGCCAGCAGCTTAACGGGAGGAAGCAATGAGCAGTTCTTC,CASSLTGGSNEQFF
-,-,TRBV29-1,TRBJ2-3,TGCAGCGTGCTTGGGGGATGGGCAGATACGCAGTATTTT,CSVLGGWADTQYF
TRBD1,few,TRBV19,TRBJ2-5,TGTGCCAGTAGTATAAGGGACAGTCTAGCGACCCAGTACTTC,CASSIRDSLATQYF
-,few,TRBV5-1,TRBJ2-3,TGCACCAGCAGCTTGTCTGGGAGGCCCGACACAGATACGCAGTATTTT,CTSSLSGRPDTDTQYF
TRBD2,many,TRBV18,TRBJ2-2,TGTGCCAGCTCACCATACGCTAGCGGTGGGACCGGGGAGCTGTTTTTT,CASSPYASGGTGELFF
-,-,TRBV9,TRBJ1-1,TGTGCCAGCAGCGTAGGAGTGCGGCAGGGCGGGGGGGACACTGAAGCTTTCTTT,CASSVGVRQGGGDTEAFF
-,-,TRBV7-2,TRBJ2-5,TGTGCCAGCAGCTTAAACGTGGGTGGAGAGACCCAGTACTTC,CASSLNVGGETQYF
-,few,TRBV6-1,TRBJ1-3,TGTGCCACCTCAAGTCCCGCTGGAAACACCATATATTTT,CATSSPAGNTIYF
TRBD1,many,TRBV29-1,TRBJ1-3,TGCAGCGTTGAGCAGGGGGACCCTGGAAACACCATATATTTT,CSVEQGDPGNTIYF
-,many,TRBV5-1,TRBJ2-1,TGCGCCAGCAGCTTCGCAGCCAGCTCCTACAATGAGCAGTTCTTC,CASSFAASSYNEQFF
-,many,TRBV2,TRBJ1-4,TGTGCCACCCTGAGGGCGCGGGGTGAAAAACTGTTTTTT,CATLRARGEKLFF